This TCR beta chain was identified in a study of cytomegalovirus exposure and HLA in healthy donors. Points from the study as a whole: Reportedly, a later analysis found an Asian-associated ancestry cluster had fewer N-insertions than the approximately 700-donor mean. TCR beta V- and J-gene trimming was later associated with a missense DCLRE1C variant.

These donors, healthy bone marrow donors, were studied. As regards this clone: Its antigen is as yet unknown.

This PCR relied on a set of 60 Vbeta primers and 13 Jbeta primers. Method: immunoSEQ multiplex PCR; TCRdb's copy keeps in-frame clones and lacks some. The sample includes some 180,000 clones, 80% of them seen just once. CDR1 and CDR2 (germline): MNHEY, SMNVEV (reference sequence). The V and J ends lost 5 bases and 5 bases, in that order; junction bases with no gene match: 13. There are 16 residues in the CDR3. Specimen: PBMCs. This clonotype was sampled from a girl aged 10 to 17 in good health and CMV-seropositive. V and J are TRBV27 and TRBJ2-7, with TRBD1 identical over 9 bases. Written as DNA, the CDR3 is TGTGCCAGCAGTCTCCGTCCCGGGACAGGGTTCCACGAGCAGTACTTC. Protein sequence: CASSLRPGTGFHEQYF.